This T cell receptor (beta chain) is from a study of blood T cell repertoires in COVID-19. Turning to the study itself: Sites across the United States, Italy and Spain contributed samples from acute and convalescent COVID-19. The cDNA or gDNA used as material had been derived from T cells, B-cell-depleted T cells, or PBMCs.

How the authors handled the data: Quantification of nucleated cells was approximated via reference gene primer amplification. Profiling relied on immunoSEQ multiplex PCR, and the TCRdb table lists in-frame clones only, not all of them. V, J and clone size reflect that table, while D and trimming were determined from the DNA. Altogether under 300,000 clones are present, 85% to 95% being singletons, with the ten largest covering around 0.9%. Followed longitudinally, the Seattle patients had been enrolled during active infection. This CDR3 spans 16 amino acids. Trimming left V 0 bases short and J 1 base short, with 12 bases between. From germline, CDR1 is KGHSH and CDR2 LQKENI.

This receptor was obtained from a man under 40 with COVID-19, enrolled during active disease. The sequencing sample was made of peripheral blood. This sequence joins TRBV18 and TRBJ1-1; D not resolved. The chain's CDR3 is CASSPPGLARNTEAFF. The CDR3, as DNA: TGTGCCAGCTCACCACCGGGTTTAGCTAGGAACACTGAAGCTTTCTTT.